The 25 T cell receptor beta chains in this list originate from one sample, sequenced in a study of blood T cell repertoires in COVID-19. Sequenced by immunoSEQ multiplex PCR; TCRdb stores in-frame clones only, minus some. The repertoire holds over 100,000 clones, approximately 88% seen once, with 10% in the top ten. The sequenced sample was peripheral blood. Receptors were obtained from a man between 50 and 59 years old with acute or convalescent COVID-19.

The genes are TRBV2 and TRBJ2-7; D call uncertain. The CDR3 extends over 13 amino acids. The germline gives CDR1 SNHLY, CDR2 FYNNEI. The V and J ends lost 5 bases and 1 base respectively, with 9 bases between them. CDR3 amino acids: CASSNDGSYEQYF. CDR3 coding DNA: TGTGCCAGCAGTAACGACGGGTCCTACGAGCAGTACTTC.

The chain has TRBV29-1 and TRBJ1-2; no firm D call. Germline values: CDR1 SQVTM, CDR2 ANQGSEA. The CDR3 has 12 amino acids. Trimming removed 7 bases from V and 4 bases from J, with 13 bases in between. CDR3 nucleotide sequence: TGCAGCGCCCTGGGAGGAATCTATGGCTACACCTTC. Its translation is CSALGGIYGYTF.

The chain recombines TRBV13 with TRBJ2-7, with TRBD1 as a possible D gene (6 bases). The ends were cut back, 5 bases at V and 7 bases at J, with 18 bases in the middle. Germline V lookup: CDR1 PRHDT, CDR2 FYEKMQ (reference sequence). This CDR3 region has 14 residues. As DNA, the CDR3 is TGTGCCAGCAGCCTCATGGGCCTTAGGGGGGAGCAGTACTTC. It yields the protein CASSLMGLRGEQYF.

The gene calls are TRBV6-2 or TRBV6-3 and TRBJ1-1; TRBD1 might be the D (5 bases). The CDR3 covers 14 residues. The germline V gene has CDR1 MNHEY and CDR2 SVGEGT. With 4 bases removed from V and 3 bases from J, the gap between germline ends came to 12 bases. CDR3 loop: CASSLRGEYTEAFF. CDR3 sequence (DNA): TGTGCCAGCAGTTTACGGGGGGAATACACTGAAGCTTTCTTT.

V usage is TRBV7-9 and J usage is TRBJ2-5; 9 bases align to TRBD1. V trimming: 5 bases; J trimming: 5 bases; junction bases outside the gene matches: 9. Per germline, CDR1 SEHNR and CDR2 FQNEAQ (reference sequence). The CDR3 has 15 residues. The CDR3 loop is CASSRPDRGVETQYF. For the CDR3, the DNA is TGTGCCAGCAGCCGCCCAGACAGGGGGGTCGAGACCCAGTACTTC.

The rearrangement links TRBV7-2 to TRBJ1-5; the D is unclear. In germline, CDR1 is SGHTA, CDR2 FQGNSA. There are 16 residues in the CDR3. The ends were cut back, 5 bases at V and 0 bases at J, with 14 bases in the middle. The CDR3 nucleotides read TGTGCCAGCAGCATTACGGGATCCTATAGCAATCAGCCCCAGCATTTT. It is translated as CASSITGSYSNQPQHF.

The V call is TRBV4-1, the J call TRBJ1-1; 7 nucleotides line up with TRBD1. Germline V lookup: CDR1 MGHRA, CDR2 YSYEKL. The CDR3 sequence is 15 residues long. Losses at the gene ends were 3 bases for V and 1 base for J; bases not matched to a gene: 5. In nucleotides, the CDR3 is TGCGCCAGCAGCCAGTCACAGGGGACGAACACTGAAGCTTTCTTT. As protein: CASSQSQGTNTEAFF.

The chain recombines TRBV19 with TRBJ1-3, with unresolved D. Trimming removed 3 bases from V and 4 bases from J, with 13 bases in between. Germline values: CDR1 LNHDA, CDR2 SQIVND (reference sequence). The CDR3 sequence is 15 residues long. As DNA, the CDR3 is TGTGCCAGTAGTATCTCTAGGTTAAGGGGAAACACCATATATTTT. Translating it yields CASSISRLRGNTIYF.

CDR3 DNA sequence: TGTGCCAGCAGTAAGGGGACAGGCCGAAGAAAGTCCTACAATGAGCAGTTCTTC. Translation gives CASSKGTGRRKSYNEQFF. The chain carries TRBV7-6 and TRBJ2-1; 8 bases align to TRBD1. J lost 1 base, V lost 6 bases, and 14 bases had no gene match. CDR3 size: 18 residues. CDR1 and CDR2 (germline): SGHVS, FNYEAQ.

This clone was found once. V usage is TRBV6-6 and J usage is TRBJ1-5, with 7 bases lining up with TRBD1. Losses at the gene ends were 6 bases for V and 3 bases for J; bases not matched to a gene: 5. The CDR3 totals 14 residues. The V gene's germline CDR1 is MNHNY and CDR2 SVGAGI (reference sequence). This CDR3 reads CASRSGTVNQPQHF. CDR3 DNA: TGTGCCAGCAGATCCGGGACAGTCAATCAGCCCCAGCATTTT.

This sequence joins TRBV5-4 and TRBJ2-2, with TRBD1 identical over 7 bases. Trimming took 2 bases from V and 3 from J; bases not matched to a gene: 10. Germline CDR1 reads SGHNT; CDR2 reads YYREEE (reference sequence). The CDR3 has 17 amino acids. The DNA for the CDR3 is TGTGCCAGCAGCTTACTGAAGACAGGGAAGGACACCGGGGAGCTGTTTTTT. Translation: CASSLLKTGKDTGELFF.

The V and J genes are TRBV10-2 and TRBJ2-1, with unresolved D. Germline assignment: CDR1 WSHSY and CDR2 SAAADI. This CDR3 spans 12 amino acids. The V end was cut by 2 bases, the J end by 5 bases, with 4 bases between. The CDR3 DNA is TGCGCCAGCAGTGAGACTAACAATGAGCAGTTCTTC. It encodes CASSETNNEQFF.

The V gene is TRBV3-1 (or the pseudogene TRBV3-2), the J gene TRBJ2-1; D uncertain. The ends were cut back, 4 bases at V and 7 bases at J, with 20 bases in the middle. Germline V gene data show CDR1 as LGHDT and CDR2 as YNNKEL (reference sequence). The CDR3 consists of 16 residues. CDR3 loop: CASSPQWAPAGNEQFF. CDR3 DNA: TGTGCCAGCAGCCCCCAATGGGCGCCCGCCGGAAATGAGCAGTTCTTC.

The chain carries TRBV6-6 and TRBJ1-1, with TRBD1 matching over 9 bases. Germline CDR1 reads MNHNY; CDR2 reads SVGAGI (reference sequence). V lost 8 bases and J lost 5; bases outside the gene matches: 9. CDR3 length: 14 residues. The CDR3 coding sequence is TGTGCCAGCCGTTTTGGACAGGGGAGTACTGAAGCTTTCTTT. It encodes CASRFGQGSTEAFF.

This clone was found a few times. The chain links TRBV5-1 to TRBJ2-3, with D hard to call. This CDR3 comprises 13 residues. From germline, CDR1 is SGHRS and CDR2 YFSETQ. V was cut by 2 bases and J by 2 bases, with 6 bases left in between. The CDR3 region has the DNA TGCGCCAGCAGCTTCCGCGACACAGATACGCAGTATTTT. Its translation is CASSFRDTDTQYF.

The chain couples TRBV18 to TRBJ1-3; D gene uncertain. Trimming took 2 bases from V and 0 from J, leaving 8 bases between them. The CDR3 length is 15 residues. CDR1 is KGHSH and CDR2 is LQKENI in the germline V gene. CDR3 nucleotides: TGTGCCAGCTCACCATCCCTTCTCTCTGGAAACACCATATATTTT. It is translated as CASSPSLLSGNTIYF.

V and J are TRBV30 and TRBJ1-2, with 10 nucleotides matching TRBD1. The CDR3 extends over 14 amino acids. V shed 1 base, J shed 10 bases, and the junction held 9 bases outside the gene matches. Germline assignment: CDR1 GTSNPN and CDR2 SVGIG (reference sequence). The CDR3 DNA is TGTGCCTGGAGTGGGGGGGGACAGGGGTTCTACTACACCTTC. It encodes CAWSGGGQGFYYTF.

The gene calls are TRBV27 and TRBJ1-6; the D gene is possibly TRBD1 (6 bases). V lost 6 bases, J lost 8 bases, and 17 bases lay in between. Germline CDR1 reads MNHEY; CDR2 reads SMNVEV (reference sequence). The CDR3 contains 15 residues. CDR3 protein: CASRPLAGDHSPLHF. CDR3 coding DNA: TGTGCCAGCAGGCCTTTGGCAGGGGACCATTCACCCCTCCACTTT.

The chain uses TRBV3-1 (or the pseudogene TRBV3-2) and TRBJ1-1; D ambiguous. The CDR3 runs 13 residues. Deletions cut 1 base from V and 6 bases from J, with 9 bases between. CDR1 and CDR2 (germline): LGHDT, YNNKEL (reference sequence). CDR3 in amino acids: CASSQALIPEAFF. As DNA, the CDR3 is TGTGCCAGCAGCCAAGCGCTAATTCCTGAAGCTTTCTTT.

This sequence joins TRBV10-2 and TRBJ2-3, with 13 bases aligning to TRBD2. V was clipped by 6 bases and J by 4 bases; unmatched bases: 1. Germline V gene lookup returns CDR1 WSHSY and CDR2 SAAADI. CDR3 length equals 14 residues. CDR3 DNA: TGCGCCAGCAGGGGACTAGCGGGATCAGATACGCAGTATTTT. Its translation: CASRGLAGSDTQYF.

This sequence joins TRBV3-1 (or the pseudogene TRBV3-2) and TRBJ2-1; 11 bases match TRBD2. The CDR3 contains 16 residues. Trimming removed 4 bases from V and 10 bases from J; junction bases left unmatched: 12. Germline V gene data show CDR1 as LGHDT and CDR2 as YNNKEL (reference sequence). The chain's CDR3 is CASSPRGLAGGWEQFF. The DNA for the CDR3 is TGTGCCAGCAGCCCCCGTGGCCTAGCGGGAGGTTGGGAGCAGTTCTTC.

The chain employs TRBV1 and TRBJ1-1; the table's D call, TRBD1, has no DNA check behind it. TRBV1 is deemed a pseudogene. The CDR3 spans 14 residues. The DNA of the CDR3 is TGCACCAGCAGCCCTGCACAGGGGGGCACTGAAGCTTTCTTT. This translates into CTSSPAQGGTEAFF.

The rearrangement joins TRBV24-1 to TRBJ1-2; D is uncertain. The CDR3 has 13 amino acids. Trimming shortened V by 4 bases and J by 8 bases, and 13 bases separated the two germline ends. Germline CDR1 reads KGHDR; CDR2 reads SFDVKD. Written as DNA, the CDR3 is TGTGCCACCAGTGACTCGTCGAGGGAAGGCTACACCTTC. Its protein is CATSDSSREGYTF.

This chain uses TRBV27 with TRBJ1-6; D possibly corresponds to TRBD1 (5 bases). Germline-derived CDR1 and CDR2 are MNHEY and SMNVEV (reference sequence). V was cut by 11 bases and J by 10 bases, with 15 bases left in between. The CDR3 is 12 residues long. DNA of the CDR3: TGTGCCCCCGGGGGTTTTGGGTCACCCCTCCACTTT. It specifies CAPGGFGSPLHF.

This chain connects TRBV2 to TRBJ2-7, with 9 nucleotides matching TRBD1. Germline V gives CDR1 SNHLY, CDR2 FYNNEI. The CDR3 runs to 14 residues. Trimming removed 8 bases from V and 1 base from J; junction bases left unmatched: 6. CDR3 sequence: CASGKTGGSYEQYF. The CDR3 bases are TGTGCCAGCGGCAAGACAGGGGGGTCCTACGAGCAGTACTTC.